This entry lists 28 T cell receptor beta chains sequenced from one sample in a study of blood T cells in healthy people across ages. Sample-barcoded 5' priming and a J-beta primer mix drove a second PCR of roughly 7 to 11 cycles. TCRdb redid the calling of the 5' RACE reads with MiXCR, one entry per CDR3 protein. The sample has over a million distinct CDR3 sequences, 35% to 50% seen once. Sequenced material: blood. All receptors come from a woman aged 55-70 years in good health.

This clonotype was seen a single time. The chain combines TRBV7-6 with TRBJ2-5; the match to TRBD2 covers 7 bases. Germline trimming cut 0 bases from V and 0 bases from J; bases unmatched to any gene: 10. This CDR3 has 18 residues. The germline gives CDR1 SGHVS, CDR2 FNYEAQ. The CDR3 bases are TGTGCCAGCAGCTTAGCGGTAACATGGCGGGAGTACCAAGAGACCCAGTACTTC. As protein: CASSLAVTWREYQETQYF.

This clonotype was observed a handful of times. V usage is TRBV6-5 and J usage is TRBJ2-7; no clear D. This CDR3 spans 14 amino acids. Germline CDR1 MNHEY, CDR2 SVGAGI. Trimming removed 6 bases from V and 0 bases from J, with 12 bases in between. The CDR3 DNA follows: TGTGCCAGCAGCTCCACATGGGCCTCCTACGAGCAGTACTTC. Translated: CASSSTWASYEQYF.

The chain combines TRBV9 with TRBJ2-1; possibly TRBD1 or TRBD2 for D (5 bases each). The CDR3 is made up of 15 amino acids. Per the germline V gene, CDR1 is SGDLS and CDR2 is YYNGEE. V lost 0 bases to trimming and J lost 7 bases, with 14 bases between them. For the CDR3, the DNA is TGTGCCAGCAGCGTAGAAGGGGCAGGGACGAATGAGCAGTTCTTC. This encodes CASSVEGAGTNEQFF.

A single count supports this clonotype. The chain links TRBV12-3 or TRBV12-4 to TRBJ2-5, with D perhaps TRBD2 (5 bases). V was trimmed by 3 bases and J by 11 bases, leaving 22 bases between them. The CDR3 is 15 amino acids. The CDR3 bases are TGTGCCAGCAGTTTTCGGACGGGAATCTACAATGAGCAGTACTTC. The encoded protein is CASSFRTGIYNEQYF.

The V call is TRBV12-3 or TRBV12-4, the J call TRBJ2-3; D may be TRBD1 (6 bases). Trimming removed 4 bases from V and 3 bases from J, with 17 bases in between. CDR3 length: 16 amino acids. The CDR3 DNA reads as TGTGCCAGCAGTTATATGGACAGTCCCAGAACAGATACGCAGTATTTT. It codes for CASSYMDSPRTDTQYF.

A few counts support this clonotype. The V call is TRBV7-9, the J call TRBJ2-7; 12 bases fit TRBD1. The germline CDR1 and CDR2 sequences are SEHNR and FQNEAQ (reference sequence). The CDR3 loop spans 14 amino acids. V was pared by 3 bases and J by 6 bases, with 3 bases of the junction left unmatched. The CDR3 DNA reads TGTGCCAGCAGCTTGGGACAGGGGGCAAGCGAGCAGTACTTC. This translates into CASSLGQGASEQYF.

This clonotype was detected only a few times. CDR3 sequence (DNA): TGTGCCAGCAGTCGGACTAGCGGGAGCCCCTACGAGCAGTACTTC. Its translation is CASSRTSGSPYEQYF. The chain uses TRBV7-9 and TRBJ2-7; 13 bases agree with TRBD2. The ends lost 6 bases at V and 2 bases at J; junction bases unmatched: 4. The V gene's germline CDR1 is SEHNR and CDR2 FQNEAQ (reference sequence). This CDR3 comprises 15 residues.

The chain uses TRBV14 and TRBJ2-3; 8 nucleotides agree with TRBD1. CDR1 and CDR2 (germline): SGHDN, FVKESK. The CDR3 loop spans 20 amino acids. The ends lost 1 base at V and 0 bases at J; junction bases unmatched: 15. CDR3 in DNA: TGTGCCAGCAGCCAAGGTCGAGGGACAGGAGGGTCGATCAGCACAGATACGCAGTATTTT. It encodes CASSQGRGTGGSISTDTQYF. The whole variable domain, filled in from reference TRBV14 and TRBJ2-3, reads EAGVTQFPSHSVIEKGQTVTLRCDPISGHDNLYWYRRVMGKEIKFLLHFVKESKQDESGMPNNRFLAERTGGTYSTLKVQPAELEDSGVYFCASSQGRGTGGSISTDTQYFGPGTRLTVL.

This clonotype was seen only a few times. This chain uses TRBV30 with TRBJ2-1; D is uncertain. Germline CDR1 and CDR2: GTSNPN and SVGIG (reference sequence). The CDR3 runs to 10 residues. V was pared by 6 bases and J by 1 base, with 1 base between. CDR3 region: CACSYNEQFF. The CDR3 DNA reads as TGTGCCTGTTCCTACAATGAGCAGTTCTTC. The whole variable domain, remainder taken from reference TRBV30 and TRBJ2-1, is SQTIHQWPATLVQPVGSPLSLECTVEGTSNPNLYWYRQAAGRGLQLLFYSVGIGQISSEVPQNLSASRPQDRQFILSSKKLLLSDSGFYLCACSYNEQFFGPGTRLTVL.

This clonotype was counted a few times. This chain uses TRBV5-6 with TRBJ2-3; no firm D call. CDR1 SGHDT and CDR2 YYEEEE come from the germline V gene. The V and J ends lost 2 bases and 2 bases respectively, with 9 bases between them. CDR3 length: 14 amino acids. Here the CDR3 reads CASSLGWITDTQYF. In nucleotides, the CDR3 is TGTGCCAGCAGCTTAGGTTGGATCACAGATACGCAGTATTTT.

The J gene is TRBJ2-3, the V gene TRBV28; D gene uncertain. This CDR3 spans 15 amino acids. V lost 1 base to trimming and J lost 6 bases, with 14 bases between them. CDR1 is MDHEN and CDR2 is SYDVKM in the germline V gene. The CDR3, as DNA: TGTGCCAGCAGTTTATCGTTAGGACCCGGGGATACGCAGTATTTT. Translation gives CASSLSLGPGDTQYF.

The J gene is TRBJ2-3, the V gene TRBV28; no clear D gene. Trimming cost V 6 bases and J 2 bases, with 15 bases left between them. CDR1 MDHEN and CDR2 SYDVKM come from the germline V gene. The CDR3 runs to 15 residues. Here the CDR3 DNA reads TGTGCCAGCAGCCCCAGCTGGGCCCACACAGATACGCAGTATTTT. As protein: CASSPSWAHTDTQYF.

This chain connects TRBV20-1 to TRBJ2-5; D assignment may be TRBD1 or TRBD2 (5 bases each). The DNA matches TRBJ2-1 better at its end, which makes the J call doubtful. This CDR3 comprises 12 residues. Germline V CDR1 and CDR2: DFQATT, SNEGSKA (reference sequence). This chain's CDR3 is CSARSTTGTQFF. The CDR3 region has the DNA TGCAGTGCTAGGTCCACCACGGGGACCCAGTTCTTC.

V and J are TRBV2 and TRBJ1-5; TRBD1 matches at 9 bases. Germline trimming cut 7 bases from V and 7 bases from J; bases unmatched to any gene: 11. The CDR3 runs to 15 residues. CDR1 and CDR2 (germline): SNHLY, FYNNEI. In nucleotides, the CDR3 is TGTGCCAGCATCGCGGGCGGACAGGGGAGCCAGCCCCAGCATTTT. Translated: CASIAGGQGSQPQHF.

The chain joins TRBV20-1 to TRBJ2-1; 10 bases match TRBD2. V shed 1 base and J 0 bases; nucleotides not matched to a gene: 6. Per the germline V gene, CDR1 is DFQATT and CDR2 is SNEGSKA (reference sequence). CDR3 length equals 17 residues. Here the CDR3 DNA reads TGCAGTGCTAGAGCTAGCGGGGGCCCCAGCTCCTACAATGAGCAGTTCTTC. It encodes CSARASGGPSSYNEQFF.

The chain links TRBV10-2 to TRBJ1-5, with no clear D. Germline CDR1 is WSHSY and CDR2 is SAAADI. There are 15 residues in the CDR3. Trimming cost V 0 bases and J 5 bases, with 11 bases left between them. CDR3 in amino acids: CASSESGGVYQPQHF. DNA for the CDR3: TGCGCCAGCAGTGAGTCGGGAGGAGTTTATCAGCCCCAGCATTTT.

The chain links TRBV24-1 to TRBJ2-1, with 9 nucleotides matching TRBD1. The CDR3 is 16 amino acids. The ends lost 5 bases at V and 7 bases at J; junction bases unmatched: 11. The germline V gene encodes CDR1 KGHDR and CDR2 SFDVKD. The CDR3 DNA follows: TGTGCCACCAGTGCCCCCGGGACAGGGAAGGGTAATGAGCAGTTCTTC. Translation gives CATSAPGTGKGNEQFF.

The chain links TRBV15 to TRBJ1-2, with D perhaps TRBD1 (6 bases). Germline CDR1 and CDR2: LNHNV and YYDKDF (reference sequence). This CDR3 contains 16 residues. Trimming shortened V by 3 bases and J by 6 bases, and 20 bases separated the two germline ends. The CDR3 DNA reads TGTGCCACCAGCAGGATGACAGGCCGCGGGGACAATGGCTACACCTTC. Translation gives CATSRMTGRGDNGYTF. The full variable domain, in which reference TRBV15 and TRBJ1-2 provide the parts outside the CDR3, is DAMVIQNPRYQVTQFGKPVTLSCSQTLNHNVMYWYQQKSSQAPKLLFHYYDKDFNNEADTPDNFQSRRPNTSFCFLDIRSPGLGDTAMYLCATSRMTGRGDNGYTFGSGTRLTVV.

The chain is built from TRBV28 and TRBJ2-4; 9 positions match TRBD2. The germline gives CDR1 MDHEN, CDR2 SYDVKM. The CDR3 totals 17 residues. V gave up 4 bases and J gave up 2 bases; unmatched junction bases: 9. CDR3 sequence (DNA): TGTGCCAGCAGTTCCCCCCGCGGGGGGGCTACCAAAAACATTCAGTACTTC. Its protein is CASSSPRGGATKNIQYF.

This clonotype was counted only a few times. The DNA of the CDR3 is TGCAGTGCTAGAGATGGGGCGGGAGCAAACACAGATACGCAGTATTTT. Its translation: CSARDGAGANTDTQYF. The V and J genes are TRBV20-1 and TRBJ2-3; 7 bases agree with TRBD2. With V trimmed by 0 bases and J by 2 bases, 8 bases remained unmatched. The CDR3 contains 16 residues. Looked up from germline, CDR1 is DFQATT and CDR2 is SNEGSKA (reference sequence).

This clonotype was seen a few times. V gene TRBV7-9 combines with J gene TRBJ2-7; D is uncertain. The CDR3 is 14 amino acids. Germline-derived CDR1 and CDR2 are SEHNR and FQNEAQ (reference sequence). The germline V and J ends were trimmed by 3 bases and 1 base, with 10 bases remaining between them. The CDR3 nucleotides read TGTGCCAGCAGCTTGATTCCCTTTTCCTACGAGCAGTACTTC. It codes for CASSLIPFSYEQYF.

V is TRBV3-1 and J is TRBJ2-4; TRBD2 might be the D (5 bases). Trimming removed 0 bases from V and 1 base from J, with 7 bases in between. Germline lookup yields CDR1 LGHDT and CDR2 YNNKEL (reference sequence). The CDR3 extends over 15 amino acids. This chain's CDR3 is CASSQDASAKNIQYF. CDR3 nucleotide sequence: TGTGCCAGCAGCCAAGATGCTAGCGCCAAAAACATTCAGTACTTC.

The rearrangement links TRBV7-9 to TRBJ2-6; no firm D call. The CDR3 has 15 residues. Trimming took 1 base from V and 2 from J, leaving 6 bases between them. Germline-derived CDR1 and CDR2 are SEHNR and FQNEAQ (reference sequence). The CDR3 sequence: CASSLDGPGANVLTF. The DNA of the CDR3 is TGTGCCAGCAGCTTAGACGGGCCTGGGGCCAACGTCCTGACTTTC.

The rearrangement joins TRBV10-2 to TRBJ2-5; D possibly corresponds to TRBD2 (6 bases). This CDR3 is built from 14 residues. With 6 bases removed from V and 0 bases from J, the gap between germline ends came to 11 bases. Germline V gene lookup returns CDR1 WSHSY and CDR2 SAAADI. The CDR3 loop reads CASRKIADQETQYF. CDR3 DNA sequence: TGCGCCAGCAGGAAAATAGCGGACCAAGAGACCCAGTACTTC.

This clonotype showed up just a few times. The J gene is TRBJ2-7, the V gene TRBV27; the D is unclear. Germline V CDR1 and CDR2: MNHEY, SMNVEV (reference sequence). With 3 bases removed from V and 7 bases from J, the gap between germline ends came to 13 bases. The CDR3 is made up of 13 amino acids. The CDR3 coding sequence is TGTGCCAGCAGTTTCCCTGCTAGTGGAGAGCAGTACTTC. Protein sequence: CASSFPASGEQYF.

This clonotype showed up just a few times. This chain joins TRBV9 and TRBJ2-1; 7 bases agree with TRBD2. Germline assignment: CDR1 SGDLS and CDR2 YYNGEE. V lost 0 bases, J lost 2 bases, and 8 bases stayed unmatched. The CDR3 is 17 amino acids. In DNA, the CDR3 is TGTGCCAGCAGCGTAGATTGGAGGGGACTAACCTACAATGAGCAGTTCTTC. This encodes CASSVDWRGLTYNEQFF.

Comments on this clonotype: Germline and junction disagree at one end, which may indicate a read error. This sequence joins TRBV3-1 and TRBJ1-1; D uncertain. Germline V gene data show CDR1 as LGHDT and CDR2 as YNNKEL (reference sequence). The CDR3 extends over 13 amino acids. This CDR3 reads CAGSRDGLTEAFF. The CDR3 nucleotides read TGTGCCGGCAGCCGCGACGGGCTCACTGAAGCTTTCTTT. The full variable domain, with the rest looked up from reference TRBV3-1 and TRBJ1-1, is DTAVSQTPKYLVTQMGNDKSIKCEQNLGHDTMYWYKQDSKKFLKIMFSYNNKELIINETVPNRFSPKSPDKAHLNLHINSLELGDSAVYFCAGSRDGLTEAFFGQGTRLTVV.

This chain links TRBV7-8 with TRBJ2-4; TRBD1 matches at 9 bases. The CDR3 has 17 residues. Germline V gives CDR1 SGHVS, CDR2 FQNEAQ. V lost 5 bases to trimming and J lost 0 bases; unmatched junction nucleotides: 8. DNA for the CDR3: TGTGCCAGCAGCCGGGACAGGGTGTCTTTAGCCAAAAACATTCAGTACTTC. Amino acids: CASSRDRVSLAKNIQYF.